This T cell receptor (beta chain) was identified during a study of tumor-infiltrating lymphocytes in primary liver carcinoma. Study background: In every tissue type, samples returned a similar yield of roughly 3.5 to 7.13 million productive TCRbeta reads.

Study findings and constraints: Tumor specimens were characterized by a significantly higher top-250-clone fraction than blood (p = 0.039).

Constant-region priming of around 530 ng total RNA yielded TCR beta cDNA. Construction of TCR beta libraries relied on three successive nested multiplex PCR rounds employing slightly modified ARM-PCR. TRBV1-TRBV30 forward and Cbeta reverse primers drove the first two approximately 11-cycle rounds. TCRdb re-called the multiplex PCR reads through MiXCR, storing one row per CDR3 protein. This table holds about 120,000 distinct CDR3 sequences, under 70% found once. CDR1 MNHEY and CDR2 SVGAGI come from the germline V gene. This CDR3 region has 13 residues. Extraction of RNA together with DNA used about 17-34 mg of unsorted bulk tissue. Surgery removed the patients' primary liver carcinoma. None of the patients had received treatment, and all had chronic HBV infection. As to this clonotype: The antigen is not known.

The specimen sequenced was tumor-adjacent normal liver tissue. The chain combines TRBV6-5 with TRBJ2-7, with 7 bases that match TRBD1. The TCR comes from a woman in her sixties or seventies with primary liver carcinoma and hepatitis B virus infection. CDR3 DNA sequence: TGTACCTGCAGAACAGGGGCCGCATACGAGCAGTACTTC. Amino acid sequence: CTCRTGAAYEQYF.